The 26 T cell receptor beta chains presented below share a single source sample, sequenced in a study of blood T cell repertoires in COVID-19. Clones were sequenced by immunoSEQ multiplex PCR, and TCRdb holds only the in-frame ones, with some missing. Here the sample spans 250,000 or so clones, roughly 80% being singletons. Sequencing was performed on peripheral blood. Receptors originate from a man older than 75 with acute or convalescent COVID-19.

The rearrangement links TRBV9 to TRBJ1-2; perhaps TRBD1 as D (5 bases). Germline CDR1 and CDR2: SGDLS and YYNGEE. This CDR3 has 14 residues. Trimming shortened V by 3 bases and J by 6 bases, and 15 bases separated the two germline ends. CDR3 sequence (DNA): TGTGCCAGCAGCGCGTCGAGGGGAGGGGATGGCTACACCTTC. This codes for CASSASRGGDGYTF.

This chain connects TRBV11-2 to TRBJ1-5; D not resolved. The ends were cut back, 0 bases at V and 6 bases at J, with 12 bases in the middle. The germline V gene encodes CDR1 SGHAT and CDR2 FQNNGV. This CDR3 is 15 amino acids long. DNA for the CDR3: TGTGCCAGCAGCTTAGATAGTAGTGCAAGTCAGCCCCAGCATTTT. It specifies CASSLDSSASQPQHF.

This clone occurred a few times. The V call is TRBV5-1, the J call TRBJ1-1; D possibly corresponds to TRBD1 (5 bases). The ends were cut back, 4 bases at V and 5 bases at J, with 12 bases in the middle. The CDR3 is made up of 13 amino acids. The germline gives CDR1 SGHRS, CDR2 YFSETQ. The CDR3 protein is CASSLSDRTEAFF. The CDR3 DNA is TGCGCCAGCAGCCTATCCGACAGAACTGAAGCTTTCTTT.

DNA for the CDR3: TGCGCCACTGGGGGAGGGAGGTTAAAGAATGAGCAGTTCTTC. Protein sequence: CATGGGRLKNEQFF. The gene calls are TRBV10-2 and TRBJ2-1; the match to TRBD2 covers 7 bases. Germline V gene data show CDR1 as WSHSY and CDR2 as SAAADI. After removal of 10 bases from V and 7 bases from J, the junction contained 13 bases not matched to a gene. This CDR3 comprises 14 residues.

The V and J genes are TRBV29-1 and TRBJ2-3; the D gene is possibly TRBD2 (5 bases). Between the trimmed V and J ends, which lost 4 bases and 3 bases, there was a span of 17 bases. This CDR3 is 15 amino acids long. From germline, CDR1 is SQVTM and CDR2 ANQGSEA. CDR3 amino acids: CSVAPLASRTDTQYF. In DNA, the CDR3 is TGCAGCGTTGCCCCCCTAGCAAGCCGAACAGATACGCAGTATTTT.

The chain combines TRBV4-1 with TRBJ2-5; 14 bases are a match to TRBD2. The CDR3 length is 17 residues. Germline loops: CDR1 MGHRA, CDR2 YSYEKL. V lost 0 bases and J lost 4; bases outside the gene matches: 4. The CDR3 protein is CASSQDQGLAGVETQYF. CDR3 nucleotide sequence: TGCGCCAGCAGCCAAGATCAGGGACTAGCGGGAGTAGAGACCCAGTACTTC.

The chain employs TRBV6-5 and TRBJ2-1; D is unclear. Looked up from germline, CDR1 is MNHEY and CDR2 is SVGAGI. V was trimmed by 3 bases and J by 1 base, leaving 10 bases between them. This CDR3 comprises 15 residues. The CDR3, as DNA: TGTGCCAGCAGTTATACGGGTAGATCCTACAATGAGCAGTTCTTC. Amino acid sequence: CASSYTGRSYNEQFF.

The chain links TRBV5-1 to TRBJ1-3, with no clear D. V was trimmed by 2 bases and J by 3 bases, leaving 9 bases between them. The germline CDR1 and CDR2 sequences are SGHRS and YFSETQ. The CDR3 is 14 residues long. The CDR3 region is CASSLTGFGNTIYF. The DNA for the CDR3 is TGCGCCAGCAGCTTAACCGGGTTTGGAAACACCATATATTTT.

The genes are TRBV7-9 and TRBJ2-5; 9 nucleotides align to TRBD2. Germline V lookup: CDR1 SEHNR, CDR2 FQNEAQ (reference sequence). Trimming took 0 bases from V and 3 from J; bases not matched to a gene: 5. The CDR3 length is 16 residues. CDR3 bases: TGTGCCAGCAGCTTAGCGCTGACTAGCGGAAAAGAGACCCAGTACTTC. Its translation is CASSLALTSGKETQYF.

V usage is TRBV29-1 and J usage is TRBJ2-3; a weak D match, TRBD2 (6 bases). There are 13 residues in the CDR3. V was pared by 4 bases and J by 1 base, with 9 bases between. Per the germline V gene, CDR1 is SQVTM and CDR2 is ANQGSEA. The CDR3 coding sequence is TGCAGCGTTGGCAGGGAGGGCACAGATACGCAGTATTTT. Its translation is CSVGREGTDTQYF.

The J gene is TRBJ2-1, the V gene TRBV2; the match to TRBD1 covers 10 bases. Germline CDR1 reads SNHLY; CDR2 reads FYNNEI. After removal of 6 bases from V and 2 bases from J, the junction contained 4 bases not matched to a gene. CDR3 length: 15 amino acids. In DNA, the CDR3 is TGTGCCAGCAGAATGGGACAGGGGACCTACAATGAGCAGTTCTTC. Protein sequence: CASRMGQGTYNEQFF.

The rearrangement joins TRBV5-8 to TRBJ1-4; no definite D call. Trimming stripped 0 bases from V and 0 bases from J, with 12 bases between. The CDR3 is made up of 17 amino acids. Germline V gives CDR1 SGHTS, CDR2 YDEGEE. This CDR3 reads CASSLAIQSSTNEKLFF. CDR3 DNA: TGTGCCAGCAGCTTGGCCATTCAGTCCTCAACTAATGAAAAACTGTTTTTT.

Notes on this clone: Other DNA variants within this sample encode the same CDR3. The rearrangement links TRBV9 to TRBJ2-7; TRBD1 matches 10 bases. This CDR3 is built from 15 residues. The germline gives CDR1 SGDLS, CDR2 YYNGEE. V shed 2 bases and J 0 bases; nucleotides not matched to a gene: 2. In DNA form, the CDR3 reads TGTGCCAGCAGCGTGGGGACAGGGGTCTCCTACGAGCAGTACTTC. Protein sequence: CASSVGTGVSYEQYF.

The V gene is TRBV5-6, the J gene TRBJ2-7; 10 bases are shared with TRBD1. This CDR3 region has 14 residues. Germline CDR1 is SGHDT and CDR2 is YYEEEE. V dropped 2 bases and J dropped 3; count of bases not matched to a gene: 2. CDR3 nucleotide sequence: TGTGCCAGCAGCTTCTGGGACAGGGGCTACGAGCAGTACTTC. Its translation is CASSFWDRGYEQYF.

The chain combines TRBV5-4 with TRBJ2-7; TRBD2 matches at 11 bases. Per the germline V gene, CDR1 is SGHNT and CDR2 is YYREEE (reference sequence). J lost 7 bases, V lost 4 bases, and 10 bases had no gene match. CDR3 length: 15 residues. CDR3 protein: CASSPQLAGVEEQYF. CDR3 sequence (DNA): TGTGCCAGCAGCCCCCAACTAGCGGGAGTAGAAGAGCAGTACTTC.

The rearrangement links TRBV29-1 to TRBJ2-1; the D is unclear. Germline CDR1 SQVTM, CDR2 ANQGSEA. The CDR3 length is 14 residues. Trimming left V 7 bases short and J 8 bases short, with 21 bases between. CDR3: CSAPGSSNIYEQFF. The CDR3 DNA reads TGCAGCGCCCCCGGGTCGTCCAATATCTATGAGCAGTTCTTC.

The chain couples TRBV12-3 or TRBV12-4 to TRBJ2-1; 8 positions match TRBD2. The CDR3 sequence is 13 residues long. Trimming removed 4 bases from V and 10 bases from J; junction bases left unmatched: 6. The CDR3 is CASSSGGASEQFF. The DNA of the CDR3 is TGTGCCAGCAGTTCCGGGGGGGCCAGCGAGCAGTTCTTC.

The chain joins TRBV30 to TRBJ1-5; unclear D gene. CDR1 is GTSNPN and CDR2 is SVGIG in the germline V gene (reference sequence). The CDR3 extends over 15 amino acids. With 4 bases removed from V and 3 bases from J, the gap between germline ends came to 16 bases. The CDR3 DNA follows: TGTGCCTGGAAACCCTCACACGGGTTCAATCAGCCCCAGCATTTT. It is translated as CAWKPSHGFNQPQHF. The complete variable domain, with remaining parts taken from reference TRBV30 and TRBJ1-5, reads SQTIHQWPATLVQPVGSPLSLECTVEGTSNPNLYWYRQAAGRGLQLLFYSVGIGQISSEVPQNLSASRPQDRQFILSSKKLLLSDSGFYLCAWKPSHGFNQPQHFGDGTRLSIL.

This chain uses TRBV5-1 with TRBJ2-1, with 7 nucleotides matching TRBD1. V lost 2 bases and J lost 4; bases outside the gene matches: 9. The CDR3 loop spans 16 amino acids. The germline CDR1 and CDR2 sequences are SGHRS and YFSETQ. CDR3 nucleotide sequence: TGCGCCAGCAGCTTACTGACAGGGACGCGGTACAATGAGCAGTTCTTC. Translation gives CASSLLTGTRYNEQFF.

The J gene is TRBJ1-5, the V gene TRBV27, with D uncertain. Trimming removed 3 bases at V and 5 bases at J, with 8 bases between. This CDR3 has 13 amino acids. Looked up from germline, CDR1 is MNHEY and CDR2 is SMNVEV (reference sequence). The CDR3 reads CASSLTADQPQHF. As DNA, the CDR3 is TGTGCCAGCAGTTTGACCGCGGATCAGCCCCAGCATTTT.

J is TRBJ1-1 and V is TRBV7-2; 10 positions agree with TRBD1. The length of the CDR3 is 15 residues. V gave up 2 bases and J gave up 8 bases; unmatched junction bases: 8. CDR1 is SGHTA, CDR2 FQGNSA, per germline. CDR3 protein: CASSLMGQGLGEAFF. CDR3 bases: TGTGCCAGCAGCTTAATGGGACAGGGGTTGGGAGAAGCTTTCTTT.

The chain is built from TRBV5-1 and TRBJ2-7; TRBD2 agrees at 7 bases. Per the germline V gene, CDR1 is SGHRS and CDR2 is YFSETQ. The V gene end was trimmed by 1 base and the J gene end by 0 bases; junction bases not matched to a gene: 7. The CDR3 extends over 16 amino acids. For the CDR3, the DNA is TGCGCCAGCAGCTTGTTATGGCGGGGGAGCTCCTACGAGCAGTACTTC. Its protein product is CASSLLWRGSSYEQYF.

The count of this clone is one. The chain couples TRBV5-1 to TRBJ2-2; 8 nucleotides match TRBD1. CDR3 length: 15 amino acids. Germline CDR1 and CDR2: SGHRS and YFSETQ. The V segment lost 4 bases and the J segment 4 bases; nucleotides outside the gene matches: 6. The CDR3 DNA reads TGCGCCAGCAGCCCCCAGGGGGCGGGCACCGGGGAGCTGTTTTTT. The encoded protein is CASSPQGAGTGELFF.

The chain uses TRBV9 and TRBJ2-1; a possible D gene is TRBD2 (5 bases). Looked up from germline, CDR1 is SGDLS and CDR2 is YYNGEE. With 4 bases removed from V and 4 bases from J, the gap between germline ends came to 12 bases. The CDR3 spans 14 residues. In DNA, the CDR3 is TGTGCCAGCAGCCTCAGACTACAGTACAATGAGCAGTTCTTC. Its protein is CASSLRLQYNEQFF.

The V gene is TRBV19, the J gene TRBJ2-5; 9 bases align to TRBD1. V shed 6 bases, J shed 4 bases, and the junction held 9 bases outside the gene matches. The V gene's germline CDR1 is LNHDA and CDR2 SQIVND (reference sequence). The CDR3 length is 15 residues. The DNA of the CDR3 is TGTGCCAGTAGCTACGGACAGGGGCCGAGAGAGACCCAGTACTTC. Its translation: CASSYGQGPRETQYF.

V and J are TRBV2 and TRBJ1-4; 11 bases are a match to TRBD1. Trimming removed 5 bases from V and 8 bases from J; junction bases left unmatched: 7. The CDR3 covers 15 residues. Germline CDR1 SNHLY, CDR2 FYNNEI. In DNA form, the CDR3 reads TGTGCCAGCAGTCGGACCTGGACAGGGGGCGAAAAACTGTTTTTT. Its translation is CASSRTWTGGEKLFF.